This T cell receptor beta chain was captured in a study of shared clonotypes between healthy human individuals. Regarding the study as a whole: Incompleteness in sorted-subset sequencing, despite large depth, was shown by rarefaction.

The CDR3 totals 15 residues. CDR1 MNHNS and CDR2 SASEGT come from the germline V gene. The V end lost 2 bases, the J end lost 2 bases, and 12 bases lay between the germline ends. Only CD45RO-negative cells positively selected for CCR7 counted as naive CD8 cells, so terminally differentiated effector memory CD45RA+ cells were excluded. Produced via immunoSEQ multiplex PCR; TCRdb's table is partial and in-frame only. Of about 2.1 million clones in the sample, 90% to 95% were seen once. Comments on this clone: Its target is not known.

What was sequenced was naive CD8+ T cells from PBMCs. J is TRBJ1-2 and V is TRBV6-1, with D hard to call. The clonotype originates from a young man in good health. Some clones in this sample may be carry-over from other donors' samples. This CDR3 reads CASSEYPLTNYGYTF. The CDR3 DNA reads TGTGCCAGCAGTGAATATCCCTTGACCAACTATGGCTACACCTTC.